The T cell receptor (beta chain) under discussion was sequenced for a study of T-cell reconstitution after alpha-beta-depleted transplantation in children. The study, taken as a whole, reports: After one year, T-cell counts and TCRbeta diversity mostly came from new T cells. There were reportedly several hundred expanded graft clones from which alpha-beta T cells came about two months after transplant. Day-60 TCRbeta diversity that was high in some patients was derived from surviving recipient T cells and thymic progenitors.

As concerns this clonotype: The antigen is undetermined.

Trimming left V 4 bases short and J 8 bases short, with 12 bases between. The germline CDR1 and CDR2 sequences are LNHDA and SQIVND (reference sequence). This CDR3 is 13 amino acids long. Unique molecular identifiers were incorporated into the prepared TCRbeta library. MiXCR, applied by TCRdb to the PCR reads, yields one record per CDR3 protein. The sample records about 250,000 distinct CDR3 sequences, 20% to 30% being singletons. This sequence originates from a female patient aged 2 to 10 who had a stem cell transplant for congenital amegakaryocytic thrombocytopenia, so the T cells may come from the graft donor. This specimen consisted of PBMCs, mostly from graft donor cells, obtained 360 days after TCRalphabeta/CD19-depleted stem cell transplant. The chain employs TRBV19 and TRBJ2-1, with D possibly being TRBD1 or TRBD2 (6 bases each). The CDR3 is CASSNWGAYEQFF. In nucleotides, the CDR3 is TGTGCCAGTAGTAATTGGGGGGCCTATGAGCAGTTCTTC.